One and the same sample provided the 22 T cell receptor beta chains below, sequenced in a study of blood T cells in healthy people across ages. Then a second PCR, running roughly 7 to 11 cycles, was carried out with a sample-barcoded 5' primer and a J-beta primer mix. One entry per CDR3 protein, called by TCRdb with MiXCR from the 5' RACE reads. Of just under 550,000 distinct CDR3 sequences in the sample, 24% are singletons; the top ten hold approximately 8.7%. This sample was shared with a second study, whose subject was T cells of mothers and their children.

Source material: blood. The receptors stem from a boy between 10 and 17 years old in good health.

This clonotype was picked up a small number of times. At one end, the junction sequence differs from germline, possibly due to a read error. The V call is TRBV18, the J call TRBJ2-7, with a weak D call TRBD2 (6 bases). CDR3 length: 12 amino acids. Per germline, CDR1 KGHSH and CDR2 LQKENI. CDR3 sequence reads: CASSGTDYEQCF. The DNA for the CDR3 is TGTGCCAGCTCGGGGACGGACTACGAGCAGTGCTTC.

The chain links TRBV6-6 to TRBJ2-5; 11 bases map to TRBD2. V lost 5 bases, J lost 5 bases, and 4 bases stayed unmatched. CDR3 length: 14 amino acids. Germline CDR1 MNHNY, CDR2 SVGAGI (reference sequence). In DNA form, the CDR3 reads TGTGCCAGCAGTACCCGACTAGCGGGGGAGACCCAGTACTTC. It translates to CASSTRLAGETQYF.

This clonotype was seen a handful of times. The rearrangement joins TRBV15 to TRBJ2-1, with D perhaps being TRBD1 or TRBD2 (5 bases each). The V end was cut by 3 bases, the J end by 10 bases, with 19 bases between. This CDR3 comprises 15 residues. Germline V gene lookup returns CDR1 LNHNV and CDR2 YYDKDF (reference sequence). The CDR3 DNA reads TGTGCCACCAGCAGTGGGGGACGGGGATTTTCGGAGCAGTTCTTC. Translated, it gives CATSSGGRGFSEQFF.

This clonotype was counted a few times. The V and J genes are TRBV7-2 and TRBJ2-5; D is possibly TRBD1 (6 bases). The last part of the DNA fits TRBJ2-7 better; the J call may be wrong. Germline loops: CDR1 SGHTA, CDR2 FQGNSA. The CDR3 totals 14 residues. CDR3 bases: TGTGCCAGCAGCTTAGGGGGGACATTTTACGAGCAGTACTTC. Encoded protein: CASSLGGTFYEQYF.

This sequence joins TRBV27 and TRBJ1-6; D not certain. This CDR3 region has 13 residues. The germline CDR1 and CDR2 sequences are MNHEY and SMNVEV (reference sequence). Trimming stripped 6 bases from V and 8 bases from J, with 11 bases between. CDR3 in DNA: TGTGCCAGCAGAACCTTAGCGGATTCACCCCTCCACTTT. This sequence encodes CASRTLADSPLHF.

With respect to this clonotype: The junction shows a germline mismatch at one end, possibly a read error. The rearrangement joins TRBV7-9 to TRBJ1-4; the D is unclear. There are 16 residues in the CDR3. Looked up from germline, CDR1 is SEHNR and CDR2 is FQNEAQ (reference sequence). CDR3 protein: CTSSLTGLITNEKLFF. In nucleotides, the CDR3 is TGTACCAGCAGCTTAACGGGTTTGATAACTAATGAAAAACTGTTTTTT.

This clonotype was seen a handful of times. The chain has TRBV18 and TRBJ2-7, with D unresolved. The germline V and J ends were trimmed by 3 bases and 2 bases, with 17 bases remaining between them. The CDR3 contains 16 residues. In germline, CDR1 is KGHSH, CDR2 LQKENI. CDR3 sequence: CASSPQSTATTYEQYF. The CDR3 DNA reads as TGTGCCAGCTCACCCCAAAGCACAGCGACGACCTACGAGCAGTACTTC.

The chain has TRBV5-4 and TRBJ2-4; 7 bases agree with TRBD1. Germline assignment: CDR1 SGHNT and CDR2 YYREEE (reference sequence). With 7 bases clipped from V and 7 bases from J, the junction kept 2 bases outside the gene matches. This CDR3 region has 11 residues. The CDR3 spells CASQGENIQYF. CDR3 DNA sequence: TGTGCCAGCCAGGGGGAGAACATTCAGTACTTC. The whole variable domain, remainder taken from reference TRBV5-4 and TRBJ2-4, is ETGVTQSPTHLIKTRGQQVTLRCSSQSGHNTVSWYQQALGQGPQFIFQYYREEENGRGNFPPRFSGLQFPNYSSELNVNALELDDSALYLCASQGENIQYFGAGTRLSVL.

This clonotype occurred a few times. The chain uses TRBV5-1 and TRBJ1-1; no definite D call. There are 15 residues in the CDR3. CDR1 and CDR2 from the germline V gene are SGHRS and YFSETQ. Trimming shortened V by 0 bases and J by 11 bases, and 20 bases separated the two germline ends. The CDR3 sequence is CASSLAVVPGDGAFF. The CDR3 nucleotides are TGCGCCAGCAGCTTGGCAGTAGTCCCGGGCGACGGGGCTTTCTTT.

J is TRBJ2-1 and V is TRBV10-3; 10 bases fit TRBD2. Germline assignment: CDR1 ENHRY and CDR2 SYGVKD. This CDR3 has 15 residues. After removal of 11 bases from V and 7 bases from J, the junction contained 14 bases not matched to a gene. CDR3 region: CALSSGSSGSNEQFF. The DNA for the CDR3 is TGTGCCCTATCTAGCGGGAGTTCGGGGTCAAATGAGCAGTTCTTC.

This clonotype was counted a few times. The CDR3 end shows no conserved phenylalanine or tryptophan, and so a read error is likely. The chain is built from TRBV24-1 and TRBJ1-2; TRBD1 might be the D (6 bases). The length of the CDR3 is 18 residues. Germline assignment: CDR1 KGHDR and CDR2 SFDVKD. V was cut by 0 bases and J by 3 bases, with 19 bases left in between. CDR3 amino acids: CATSDLLTGNPEDYGYTL. In nucleotides, the CDR3 is TGTGCCACCAGTGATTTGCTGACAGGTAACCCCGAGGACTATGGCTACACCCTC.

The rearrangement links TRBV4-1 to TRBJ2-5, with D perhaps matching TRBD2 (5 bases). The DNA end favors TRBJ2-1, so the J call may be wrong. Germline loops: CDR1 MGHRA, CDR2 YSYEKL. The CDR3 runs 12 residues. CDR3 sequence reads: CASSQERGRQFF. The CDR3 DNA sequence: TGCGCCAGCAGCCAAGAGAGAGGGCGGCAGTTCTTC.

This clonotype occurred a few times. The chain is built from TRBV5-5 and TRBJ2-2; either TRBD1 or TRBD2 may supply D (6 bases each). This CDR3 comprises 16 residues. Deletions cut 5 bases from V and 1 base from J, with 15 bases between. Germline values: CDR1 SGHKS, CDR2 YYEKEE (reference sequence). CDR3 bases: TGTGCCAGCAGTGGGCTTGGGGGGCTGAACACCGGGGAGCTGTTTTTT. This gives the protein CASSGLGGLNTGELFF.

In regard to this clonotype: An end of the junction differs from the germline gene, which may be a read error. The gene calls are TRBV25-1 and TRBJ2-4, with 10 bases identical to TRBD2. The CDR3 has 14 residues. Germline V lookup: CDR1 MGHDK, CDR2 SYGVNS. In DNA form, the CDR3 reads TGTGCCAGCAGCCATCTAGCGGGGGAGCACATTCAGTGCTTC. Its protein is CASSHLAGEHIQCF.

The chain uses TRBV20-1 and TRBJ2-3, with 8 bases identical to TRBD2. Germline V CDR1 and CDR2: DFQATT, SNEGSKA (reference sequence). Losses at the gene ends were 5 bases for V and 1 base for J; bases not matched to a gene: 2. This CDR3 is 13 amino acids long. The CDR3 spells CSADGRGTDTQYF. In DNA, the CDR3 is TGCAGTGCTGACGGGAGGGGCACAGATACGCAGTATTTT.

This chain uses TRBV29-1 with TRBJ1-1, with TRBD1 identical over 7 bases. CDR1 SQVTM and CDR2 ANQGSEA come from the germline V gene. Trimming at V came to 6 bases and at J to 0 bases, leaving 10 bases not matched to a gene. There are 15 residues in the CDR3. Written as DNA, the CDR3 is TGCAGCGTCCGGGGGAGGGGGCACATGAACACTGAAGCTTTCTTT. The encoded protein is CSVRGRGHMNTEAFF.

A few counts support this clonotype. At one boundary the junction diverges from the germline segment, which might be a read error. The V gene is TRBV28, the J gene TRBJ1-1; D uncertain. Per the germline V gene, CDR1 is MDHEN and CDR2 is SYDVKM. The CDR3 length is 14 residues. The CDR3 DNA follows: TGTGCCGGCAGTTTAGTAAATGTGGAGACTGAAGCCTTCTTT. Encoded protein: CAGSLVNVETEAFF.

This clonotype occurred a few times. The CDR3 DNA is TGTGCCAGCAGCCGGACAGGCTCTTTTGAAAAACTGTTTTTT. Protein sequence: CASSRTGSFEKLFF. V gene TRBV12-3 or TRBV12-4 combines with J gene TRBJ1-4, with 7 bases aligning to TRBD1. V gave up 6 bases and J gave up 7 bases; unmatched junction bases: 8. The CDR3 spans 14 residues.

The V call is TRBV29-1, the J call TRBJ1-2; 8 positions agree with TRBD1. This CDR3 comprises 15 residues. CDR1 is SQVTM and CDR2 is ANQGSEA in the germline V gene. V shed 7 bases and J 2 bases; nucleotides not matched to a gene: 12. CDR3 region: CSAPTGGGMNYGYTF. Written as DNA, the CDR3 is TGCAGCGCCCCAACAGGGGGTGGTATGAACTATGGCTACACCTTC.

This rearrangement joins TRBV29-1 to TRBJ2-2; D might be TRBD2 (6 bases). From germline, CDR1 is SQVTM and CDR2 ANQGSEA. CDR3 length equals 13 residues. The V and J ends lost 7 bases and 13 bases respectively, with 22 bases between them. CDR3 coding DNA: TGCAGCGCCCGGGGGATGAACACCGGGACGCTGTTTTTT. Its translation is CSARGMNTGTLFF.

V and J are TRBV30 and TRBJ1-2, with D perhaps TRBD1 (5 bases). The CDR3 is 12 amino acids. Looked up from germline, CDR1 is GTSNPN and CDR2 is SVGIG (reference sequence). Trimming stripped 8 bases from V and 9 bases from J, with 19 bases between. The CDR3 sequence: CARWGGHERYTF. The CDR3 bases are TGTGCCCGATGGGGAGGACATGAGCGCTACACCTTC.

This clonotype occurred a few times. The chain recombines TRBV15 with TRBJ2-5, with a tentative D call TRBD2 (6 bases). V was clipped by 4 bases and J by 0 bases, with 9 bases between them. The CDR3 runs to 14 residues. Germline loops: CDR1 LNHNV, CDR2 YYDKDF (reference sequence). DNA of the CDR3: TGTGCCACCAGCAACCAGCGGGACCAAGAGACCCAGTACTTC. It codes for CATSNQRDQETQYF.